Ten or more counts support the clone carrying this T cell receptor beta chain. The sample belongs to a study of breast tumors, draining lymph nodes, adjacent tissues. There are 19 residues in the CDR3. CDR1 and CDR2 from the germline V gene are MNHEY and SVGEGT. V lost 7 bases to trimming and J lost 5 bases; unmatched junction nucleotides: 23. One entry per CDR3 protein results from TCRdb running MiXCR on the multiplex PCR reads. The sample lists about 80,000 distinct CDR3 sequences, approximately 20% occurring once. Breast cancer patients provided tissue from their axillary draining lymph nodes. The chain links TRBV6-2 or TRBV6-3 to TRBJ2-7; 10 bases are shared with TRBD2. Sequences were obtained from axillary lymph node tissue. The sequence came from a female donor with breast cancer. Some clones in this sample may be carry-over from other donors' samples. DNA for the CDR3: TGTGCCAGCACAAAGTGGTTGGCTAGCGGGAGCCTAAGTTGGGACGAGCAGTACTTC. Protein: CASTKWLASGSLSWDEQYF.